This T cell receptor (beta chain) was recovered during a study of cytomegalovirus exposure and HLA in healthy donors (TCRdb year 2017). In the study overall: An earlier analysis of under 600 of the donors reported more than 250 Gb of sequence data and around 110 million unique TCR beta sequences from 190 million or so T cells. The genetic ancestry cluster associated with self-reported Caucasian donors included 81% of the roughly 400 genotyped donors. The number of donors typed differed by locus, with about 629-640 for A, B, C, DRB1 and DQB1, 522 for DQA1, 600 to 610 for DPA1, and 472 for DPB1. A handful of DR-DQ haplotypes were handled as single units for association and clustering because linkage in the cohort was strong. Class I and class II HLA loci were covered by the typing at four-digit resolution. To predict cytomegalovirus infection status, the study combined high-throughput TCR immunosequencing, statistical association of individual TCRs with disease status, and machine learning. Genome-wide SNP genotypes for about 65% of the roughly 670 donors were used in a later genetic analysis, which treated that subset as a discovery cohort. To study patterns of TCR occurrence, a later analysis re-analyzed previously published TCR beta repertoires from 666 donors and added high-resolution HLA genotyping. An earlier analysis of more than 450 of the donors used high-throughput TCR beta sequencing to judge whether each TCR beta V gene segment behaved as functional or pseudogenic. Across around 400 genotyped donors of the cohort, an average of approximately 240,000 unique TCR beta nucleotide sequences per donor were sequenced, and roughly 20% of those sequences were non-productive. Every repertoire in the discovery cohort had been generated on one and the same sequencing platform. The study was designed to test whether signatures of past pathogen exposure could be identified by cataloging public T cell receptors. An early release covering 550 to 700 HLA-typed donors comprised 250 to 350 gigabases of sequencing data and around 86 million unique TCR sequences. Using immunosequencing, the study profiled T cell repertoires from around 680 subjects and related those repertoires to cytomegalovirus serostatus. A separate validation cohort of roughly 130 different subjects was used in addition to the approximately 640-subject first cohort. Donor age, sex, ethnicity and CMV serostatus were collected together with the repertoire data. In the later analysis, no new phenotypic data were used to find candidate immune exposures; instead, reliance was placed on TCR beta sequences and their occurrence across donors. What the authors observed across the whole study: The cohort was sequenced for TCR beta chains only, and without alpha or paired-chain data the features that could be detected were limited. A later analysis reported that several top co-occurrence clusters appeared linked to parvovirus B19, influenza, CMV and Epstein-Barr virus. The study listed around 160 TCR beta chains as associated with cytomegalovirus. Because the 87-base-pair reads could not distinguish some IMGT-functional V segments, including TRBV6-2 and TRBV6-3, those segments were excluded. Roughly uniform sequencing depth across donors was assumed in presence/absence analyses, although this assumption may not hold. In vitro tests confirmed that a few of the cytomegalovirus-associated TCR beta chains recognize cytomegalovirus antigens. In a later genetic analysis, fewer N-insertions in productive TCRs were reported among donors in an Asian-associated ancestry cluster than the approximately 710-donor mean. Because HLA typing was unavailable for some donors at each locus, only the typed subset was used in association tests. A later genetic analysis associated a missense DCLRE1C variant with V-gene and J-gene trimming of TCR beta chains, and an independent cohort replicated the association. In an earlier analysis of roughly 500 of the donors, most TCR beta V segments appeared in productive rearrangements about 90% or about 30% of the time, broadly matching IMGT annotations. In a later analysis, TCR association rates were found to vary across HLA loci, with the most associated TCRs seen for DRB1 alleles and the fewest for HLA-C alleles. In a later analysis, HLA-associated TCR beta chains were found to be more clonally expanded and to have lower generation probabilities than equally common non-associated chains. Strong co-occurrence of HLA alleles, especially DR and DQ, made assigning TCR associations to individual alleles difficult. The authors suggested that the approach could potentially be extended to other disease states and immunological phenotypes. While some public TCRs were present in many individuals, most TCR sequences turned up only very rarely across donors. Most CMV-associated TCR beta chains appeared to be HLA-restricted in a later analysis, and the HLA associations seemed to be driven largely by CMV exposure. Fewer than 20 rarely observed V segments, including chromosome 9 orphons, were excluded from the earlier analysis of about 600 of the donors because counts were too low. Linkage disequilibrium might explain the correlated functional status among segregating V segments, but an unknown experimental factor could not be excluded. A further reported finding was that TCR beta sequences accurately predicted the HLA-A and HLA-B alleles for most subjects in the first cohort. CMV serostatus was the only immune exposure information available for the cohort. A cluster of highly shared sequence variants was judged likely to be a technical artifact of the sequencing pipeline. The classifier was reported to diagnose cytomegalovirus status with high specificity and sensitivity in both the original and validation cohorts. At a false discovery rate of 0.05, a later analysis linked 16,951 TCR beta sequences to specific HLA alleles.

CDR1 and CDR2 (MNHNY, SVGAGI) derive from the germline V gene (reference sequence). Between the V and J ends, shortened by 4 bases and 9 bases respectively, the junction contains 13 bases. The CDR3 measures 13 amino acids from cysteine to phenylalanine. The entry retains the CDR3 DNA only, 39 bases that are in frame from base 1. The cohort consisted of 670 or so healthy bone marrow donors. At the time of sampling, all cohort members were nominally healthy, though unrecorded immune exposures were likely present. The donor was CMV seronegative and was included in the group of 352 seronegative cohort members. Each donor provided a peripheral blood sample, and peripheral blood mononuclear cells were used for TCR beta sequencing. Genomic DNA extraction from the blood cell samples was performed with the Qiagen DNeasy Blood Extraction Kit. The library was obtained by the immunoSEQ multiplex PCR assay. For the multiplex PCR, a mixture combining 60 forward primers for TCR Vbeta segments and 13 reverse primers for TCR Jbeta segments was used. The CDR3 region of rearranged TCR beta genes was amplified from genomic DNA with a multiplex PCR assay. Amplified TCR beta libraries were sequenced as 87-base-pair reads on the Illumina HiSeq System. Turning to the authors' computational methods: Across the 670 or so repertoires, a later analysis counted 80 million or so unique TCR beta chains, roughly 11 million of which were shared by at least two donors. To remove PCR and sequencing errors, raw reads were error-corrected and collapsed into unique sequences using a nearest-neighbor algorithm that merged closely related sequences. To assign V, D and J gene segments, CDR3 sequences were aligned to IMGT reference sequences. Each retained sequence needed at least a six-nucleotide match to both a V gene segment and a J gene segment. Rearrangements were classified as productive when the CDR3 lacked stop codons and remained in frame with V and J, and all other rearrangements were classified as non-productive. CDR3 was defined by IMGT convention, running from the second conserved V-encoded cysteine to the conserved J-encoded phenylalanine. Sequences without an unambiguous match to a single V gene segment were excluded from the earlier analysis of a few hundred of the donors. An earlier analysis of several hundred of the donors classified V segments as functional when productive rearrangements were above 56.7% and as segregating when the standard deviation between donors was above 5%. To diagnose cytomegalovirus status from the catalog of TCR beta chain sequences, a statistical classification framework was built. In a later analysis, TCR nucleotide sequences were compared against IMGT/GENE-DB human TR gene sequences so that V and J genes could be assigned. The TCRdist pipeline was used in a later analysis to assign CDR3 sequences and most-parsimonious VDJ recombination scenarios. In a later analysis, each TCR beta chain was defined by its CDR3 amino acid sequence together with its V-gene family, and reads without a unique V-gene family were excluded. As a way to deal with suspected cross-contamination and a sequencing artifact, a later analysis dropped nearly 600 nucleotide sequences that were highly shared and had low generation probability. For each public chain, a later analysis derived a clonal expansion index from normalized ranks of inferred template counts within each repertoire. In a later analysis, generation probabilities were computed using a VDJ recombination model fitted to out-of-frame rearrangements, and the results were checked against IGoR. A later analysis scored TCR-TCR, TCR-HLA and TCR-CMV co-occurrence with hypergeometric tests, applying a repertoire-size bias correction to TCR pairs. False discovery rates were estimated in a later analysis by permuting HLA or CMV assignments 20 times. In a later analysis, co-occurring TCRs were grouped using DBSCAN, and TCRdist sequence similarity was added for clustering within HLA-allele-positive subsets. Repertoires with fewer than 30,000 or more than 120,000 public chains were left out of co-occurrence clustering, as were a handful of repertoires with anomalous nucleotide sharing. The table was pulled from immuneACCESS by TCRdb, which kept in-frame rearrangements only. Such tables lose some clones; where checked, under half of the loss comes from unresolved V genes, and the rest has no known cause. Clone size and V and J calls were adopted from that table, with D and trimming inferred from the DNA. Within this sample are 150,000 to 200,000 clones, with approximately 80% of them counted one time only. Approximately 2.4% of the sample lies in the top ten.

Concerning this clone itself: This receptor's antigen is unknown. The input lacks base qualities; no much larger clone sits a single base away.

The receptor was isolated from a woman in her fifties or sixties in good health and CMV-seronegative. Sequencing used PBMCs. The chain uses TRBV6-6 and TRBJ2-4, and the D gene may be TRBD1, 5 bases matching. At the DNA level, the sequence is TGTGCCAGCAGTTTTCAAGGGGATACCATTCAGTACTTC. Its translation reads: CASSFQGDTIQYF.